This T cell receptor (beta chain) was retrieved from a study of response to subunit inactivated influenza vaccine. TCRdb fed the RT-PCR reads into MiXCR, producing one record per CDR3 protein. The repertoire holds roughly 500,000 distinct CDR3 sequences, with approximately 20% as singletons. The CDR3 extends over 15 amino acids. In germline, CDR1 is MNHEY, CDR2 SMNVEV (reference sequence). Trimming cost V 3 bases and J 4 bases; bases outside gene matches: 7. The data were also submitted as part of a second study, on T cells expressing NK-cell markers. That report adds: Template switching by 5'RACE with UMIs generated the TCR beta cDNA.

The origin of this receptor is a man aged 45-65 years who received an inactivated influenza vaccine. This sample comprised CD4+ T cells sorted from PBMCs, obtained roughly 13 days after vaccination. The chain couples TRBV27 to TRBJ2-7; TRBD2 aligns across 9 bases. CDR3 in DNA: TGTGCCAGCAGTTTTTCCCTTAGCGGGAGTTACGAGCAGTACTTC. Amino acids: CASSFSLSGSYEQYF.